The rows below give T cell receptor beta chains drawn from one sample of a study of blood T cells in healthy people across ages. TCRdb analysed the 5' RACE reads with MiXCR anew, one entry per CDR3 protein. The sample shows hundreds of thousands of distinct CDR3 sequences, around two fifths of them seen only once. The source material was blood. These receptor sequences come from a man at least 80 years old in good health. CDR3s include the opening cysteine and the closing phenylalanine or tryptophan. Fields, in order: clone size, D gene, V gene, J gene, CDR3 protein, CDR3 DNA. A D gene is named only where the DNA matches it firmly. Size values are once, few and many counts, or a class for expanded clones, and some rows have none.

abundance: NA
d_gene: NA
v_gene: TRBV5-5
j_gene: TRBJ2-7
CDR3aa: CASSSAPGQIYEQYF
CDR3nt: TGTGCCAGCAGCTCTGCACCGGGACAAATATACGAGCAGTACTTC

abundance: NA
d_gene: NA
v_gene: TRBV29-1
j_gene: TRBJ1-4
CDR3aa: CSGVTRLNEKLFF
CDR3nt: TGCAGCGGTGTGACACGCCTTAATGAAAAACTGTTTTTT

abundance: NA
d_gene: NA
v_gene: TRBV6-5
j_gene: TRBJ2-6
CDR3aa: CASSQLSGANVLTF
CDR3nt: TGTGCCAGCAGCCAACTATCTGGGGCCAACGTCCTGACTTTC

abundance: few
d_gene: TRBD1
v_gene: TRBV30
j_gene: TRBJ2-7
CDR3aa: CAWSLSGTGGDHKQYF
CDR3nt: TGTGCCTGGAGCCTCTCTGGGACAGGGGGCGATCACAAGCAGTACTTC

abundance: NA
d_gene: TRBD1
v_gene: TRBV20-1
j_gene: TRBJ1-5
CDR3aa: CSARSQGGGGNQPQHF
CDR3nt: TGCAGTGCTAGGTCCCAGGGGGGCGGGGGCAATCAGCCCCAGCATTTT

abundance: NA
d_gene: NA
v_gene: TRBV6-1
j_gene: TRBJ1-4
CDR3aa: CASSDGWGGSEKLFF
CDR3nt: TGTGCCAGCAGTGATGGGTGGGGAGGTAGTGAAAAACTGTTTTTT

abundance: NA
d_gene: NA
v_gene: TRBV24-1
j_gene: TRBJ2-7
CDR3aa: CATSDSRREQYF
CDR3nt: TGTGCCACCAGTGATTCGCGGCGAGAGCAGTACTTC

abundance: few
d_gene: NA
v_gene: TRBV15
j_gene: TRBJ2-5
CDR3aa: CATSRTSATQYF
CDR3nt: TGTGCCACCAGCAGAACCTCGGCGACCCAGTACTTC

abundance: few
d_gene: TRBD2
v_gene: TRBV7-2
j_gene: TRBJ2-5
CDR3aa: CASSLAGTRGRIQETQYF
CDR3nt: TGTGCCAGCAGCTTAGCTGGGACTAGAGGGAGGATACAAGAGACCCAGTACTTC

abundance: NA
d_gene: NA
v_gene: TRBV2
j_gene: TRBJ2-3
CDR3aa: CASSGSGASEITDTQYF
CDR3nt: TGTGCCAGCAGTGGATCCGGGGCTAGCGAGATCACAGATACGCAGTATTTT

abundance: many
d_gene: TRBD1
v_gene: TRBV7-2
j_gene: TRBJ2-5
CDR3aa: CASSLEQGGTQYF
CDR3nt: TGTGCCAGCAGCCTGGAACAGGGGGGGACCCAGTACTTC

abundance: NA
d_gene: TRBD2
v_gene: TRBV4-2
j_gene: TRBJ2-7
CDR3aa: CASSQLAGGSWEQYF
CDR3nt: TGTGCCAGCAGCCAACTAGCGGGAGGTTCGTGGGAGCAGTACTTC

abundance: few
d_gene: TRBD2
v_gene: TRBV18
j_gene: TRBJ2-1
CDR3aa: CASSPQGASGRDEQFF
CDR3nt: TGTGCCAGCTCACCCCAGGGGGCTAGCGGGAGAGATGAGCAGTTCTTC

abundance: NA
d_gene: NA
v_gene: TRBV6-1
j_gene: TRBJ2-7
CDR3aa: CASRKRTAGTYEQYF
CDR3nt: TGTGCCAGCAGGAAGCGGACAGCCGGGACCTACGAGCAGTACTTC